Sequencing of this T cell receptor (beta chain) was carried out in a study of T cells after yellow fever vaccination. Study-wide results and limits: Subsequent to the booster, the majority of primary-vaccination clones reappeared (96% CD4, approximately 90% CD8). Clonotypes shared by both compartments, CD4 and CD8, made up a small share.

TCRdb ran MiXCR on the 5' RACE reads and lists one entry per CDR3 protein. The table records more than 350,000 distinct CDR3 sequences, around 10% of them present only once. This clonotype was seen more than once but under ten times. Its specificity is not known. One junction end does not reproduce the germline sequence, and a read error may be involved. The material was PBMCs, obtained on the day of the first yellow fever vaccination. This TCR derives from a man aged 18 to 29 who received the YFV17D yellow fever vaccine.

In nucleotides, the CDR3 is TGTGCCAGCAGCCAGAAAACTAGCCCAGCCCCCTTC. Its protein product is CASSQKTSPAPF. The J gene is TRBJ2-1, the V gene TRBV7-2, with D perhaps matching TRBD2 (6 bases). The length of the CDR3 is 12 residues. Germline assignment: CDR1 SGHTA and CDR2 FQGNSA.